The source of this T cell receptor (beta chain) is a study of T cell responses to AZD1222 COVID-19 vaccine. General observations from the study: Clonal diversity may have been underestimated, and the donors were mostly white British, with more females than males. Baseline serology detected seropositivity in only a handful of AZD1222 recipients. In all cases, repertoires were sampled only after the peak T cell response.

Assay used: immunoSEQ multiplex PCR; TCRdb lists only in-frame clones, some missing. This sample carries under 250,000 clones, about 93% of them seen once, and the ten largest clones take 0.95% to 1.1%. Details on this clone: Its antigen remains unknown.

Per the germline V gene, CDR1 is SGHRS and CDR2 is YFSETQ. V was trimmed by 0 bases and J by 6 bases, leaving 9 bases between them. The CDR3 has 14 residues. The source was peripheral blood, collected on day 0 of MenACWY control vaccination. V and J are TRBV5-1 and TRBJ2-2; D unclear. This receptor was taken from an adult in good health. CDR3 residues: CASSLAQVSGELFF. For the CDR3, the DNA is TGCGCCAGCAGCTTGGCCCAGGTCTCCGGGGAGCTGTTTTTT.